These 11 T cell receptor beta chains came from one sample sequenced in a study of human T cells and chemical hapten exposure. TCRdb re-called the RACE reads with MiXCR, one entry per CDR3 protein. The sample carries approximately 34,000 distinct CDR3 sequences, approximately 5% recorded once. Time point in this sample: healthy volunteer bleed at 6 weeks. The authors' total RNA extraction used unfractionated whole blood. The sequenced sample was whole blood. Receptors originate from a human donor in good health. Some clones in this sample may be carry-over from other donors' samples.

The rearrangement uses TRBV25-1 and TRBJ1-5, with D unresolved. Germline loops: CDR1 MGHDK, CDR2 SYGVNS. Trimming pared 1 base from V and 0 bases from J, leaving 7 bases between. The CDR3 is 15 amino acids. The CDR3 loop reads CASSESTDSNQPQHF. DNA for the CDR3: TGTGCCAGCAGTGAATCGACGGATAGCAATCAGCCCCAGCATTTT.

This clonotype occurred many times. V gene TRBV29-1 combines with J gene TRBJ1-1; D uncertain. The V gene lost 7 bases and the J gene lost 1 base, with 4 bases spanning the gap. The CDR3 has 10 amino acids. The germline gives CDR1 SQVTM, CDR2 ANQGSEA. The CDR3 DNA sequence: TGCAGCGCACAGAACACTGAAGCTTTCTTT. This translates into CSAQNTEAFF.

In this sample, this clonotype turned up many times. The V and J genes are TRBV6-2 or TRBV6-3 and TRBJ1-1; no reliable D call. In germline, CDR1 is MNHEY, CDR2 SVGEGT. Trimming cost V 0 bases and J 0 bases, with 17 bases left between them. This CDR3 spans 18 amino acids. The CDR3 is CASSYSLAGILVNTEAFF. The CDR3 bases are TGTGCCAGCAGTTACTCATTGGCGGGGATATTGGTGAACACTGAAGCTTTCTTT.

This clonotype occurred a few times. The chain carries TRBV29-1 and TRBJ2-3; D perhaps matches TRBD1 (5 bases). CDR1 and CDR2 (germline): SQVTM, ANQGSEA. This CDR3 has 12 amino acids. Trimming shortened V by 4 bases and J by 1 base, and 6 bases separated the two germline ends. In nucleotides, the CDR3 is TGCAGCGTTGTCAGGGGCACAGATACGCAGTATTTT. It is translated as CSVVRGTDTQYF.

This clonotype was detected ten times or more. This chain connects TRBV10-2 to TRBJ1-5, with TRBD1 matching 9 bases. This CDR3 is built from 14 residues. V lost 4 bases, J lost 5 bases, and 3 bases stayed unmatched. Germline V gene lookup returns CDR1 WSHSY and CDR2 SAAADI. In DNA, the CDR3 is TGCGCCAGCAGTGGCGGACAGGGGTATCAGCCCCAGCATTTT. As protein: CASSGGQGYQPQHF.

This chain links TRBV27 with TRBJ2-7; the D gene is possibly TRBD2 (6 bases). The CDR3 loop spans 15 amino acids. V was cut by 3 bases and J by 4 bases, with 16 bases left in between. CDR1 and CDR2 (germline): MNHEY, SMNVEV (reference sequence). CDR3 loop: CASSFSYRGMYEQYF. CDR3 DNA: TGTGCCAGCAGTTTCTCGTACCGCGGGATGTACGAGCAGTACTTC.

The table lists this clonotype with a few counts. The rearrangement joins TRBV12-3 or TRBV12-4 to TRBJ1-4, with D possibly TRBD1 on 6 matching bases. V was trimmed by 6 bases and J by 5 bases, leaving 16 bases between them. The CDR3 covers 15 residues. The CDR3 reads CASRSQGQGNEKLFF. The CDR3 coding sequence is TGTGCCAGCAGATCCCAGGGGCAGGGGAATGAAAAACTGTTTTTT.

This clonotype was counted many times. The chain is built from TRBV29-1 and TRBJ1-1, with D unclear. Trimming left V 7 bases short and J 6 bases short, with 18 bases between. Germline V CDR1 and CDR2: SQVTM, ANQGSEA. The CDR3 sequence is 13 residues long. The CDR3 loop is CSGIKAVSSEAFF. The CDR3 DNA follows: TGCAGCGGGATTAAGGCAGTTTCTTCTGAAGCTTTCTTT.

The table lists this clonotype with a count of one. V is TRBV20-1 and J is TRBJ1-1; tentatively, D is TRBD1 (5 bases). Trimming stripped 6 bases from V and 4 bases from J, with 15 bases between. The CDR3 loop spans 13 amino acids. Germline V gene sequence: CDR1 DFQATT, CDR2 SNEGSKA (reference sequence). This CDR3 is CSAPGKGVTEAFF. The CDR3 DNA reads as TGCAGTGCCCCCGGGAAAGGGGTCACTGAAGCTTTCTTT.

The table lists this clonotype with many counts. The genes are TRBV29-1 and TRBJ2-7, with TRBD2 identical over 7 bases. The J segment lost 0 bases and the V segment lost 3 bases, leaving 8 bases of the junction unmatched. CDR3 length equals 15 residues. Germline V CDR1 and CDR2: SQVTM, ANQGSEA. CDR3 sequence: CSVEGLAESSYEQYF. The CDR3 nucleotides are TGCAGCGTTGAGGGGCTAGCGGAGAGCTCCTACGAGCAGTACTTC.

This clonotype is a singleton in its sample. A much larger clone is a single base away; this may be a read error. The chain combines TRBV20-1 with TRBJ1-5; D is uncertain. The CDR3 contains 13 residues. Germline V gene lookup returns CDR1 DFQATT and CDR2 SNEGSKA (reference sequence). This CDR3 is CSTSSKGNQPQHF. The CDR3 DNA is TGCAGTACTAGTAGTAAAGGCAATCAGCCCCAGCATTTT.